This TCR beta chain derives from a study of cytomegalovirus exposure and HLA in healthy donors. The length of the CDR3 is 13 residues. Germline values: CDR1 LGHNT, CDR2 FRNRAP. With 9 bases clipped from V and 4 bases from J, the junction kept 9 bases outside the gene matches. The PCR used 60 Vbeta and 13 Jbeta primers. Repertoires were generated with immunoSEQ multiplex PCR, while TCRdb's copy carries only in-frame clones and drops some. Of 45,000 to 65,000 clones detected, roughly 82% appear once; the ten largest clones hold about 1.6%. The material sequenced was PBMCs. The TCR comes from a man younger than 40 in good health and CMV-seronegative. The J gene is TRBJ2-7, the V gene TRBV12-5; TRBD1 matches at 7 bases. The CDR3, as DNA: TGTGCTAGACTCCGGGACAGCGATTACGAGCAGTACTTC. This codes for CARLRDSDYEQYF.